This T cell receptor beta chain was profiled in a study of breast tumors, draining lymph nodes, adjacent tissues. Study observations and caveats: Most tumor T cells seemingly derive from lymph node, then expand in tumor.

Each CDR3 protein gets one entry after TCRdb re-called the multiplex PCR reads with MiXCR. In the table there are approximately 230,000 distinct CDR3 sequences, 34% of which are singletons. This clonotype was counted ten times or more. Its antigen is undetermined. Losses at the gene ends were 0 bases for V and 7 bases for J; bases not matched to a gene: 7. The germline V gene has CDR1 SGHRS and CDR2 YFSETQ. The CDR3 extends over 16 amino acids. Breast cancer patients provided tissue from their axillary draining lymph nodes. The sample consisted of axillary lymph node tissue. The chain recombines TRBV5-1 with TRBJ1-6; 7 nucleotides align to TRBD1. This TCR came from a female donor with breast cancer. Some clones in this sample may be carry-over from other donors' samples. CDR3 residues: CASSLELQGRNSPLHF. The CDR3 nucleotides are TGCGCCAGCAGCTTGGAATTACAGGGGAGGAATTCACCCCTCCACTTT.